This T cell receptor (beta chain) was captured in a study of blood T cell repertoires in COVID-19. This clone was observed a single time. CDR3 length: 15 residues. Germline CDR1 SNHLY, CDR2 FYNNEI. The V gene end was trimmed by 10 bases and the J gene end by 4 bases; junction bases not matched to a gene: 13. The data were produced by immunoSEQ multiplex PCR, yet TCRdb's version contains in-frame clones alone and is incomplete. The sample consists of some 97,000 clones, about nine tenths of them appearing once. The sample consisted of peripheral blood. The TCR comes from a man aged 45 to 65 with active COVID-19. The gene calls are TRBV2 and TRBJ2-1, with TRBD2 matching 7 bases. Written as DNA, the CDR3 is TGTGCCATAGAAAAATCGGGACTATTATACAATGAGCAGTTCTTC. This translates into CAIEKSGLLYNEQFF.